This T cell receptor beta chain was observed in a study of CD4 T cells in relation to SARS-CoV-2 and coronaviruses. Study-level background: Shared crossreactive spike epitopes were mapped to their HLA restriction.

Whole-study findings and limits: No donor gave both pre-pandemic and post-infection samples.

V was clipped by 5 bases and J by 3 bases; unmatched bases: 10. This CDR3 is built from 16 residues. The germline CDR1 and CDR2 sequences are MNHEY and SMNVEV (reference sequence). A remark on this clone: Its specificity is not known.

Deep TCR-beta sequencing used DNA from uncultured naive and memory CD4+ T cells. The protocol was immunoSEQ multiplex PCR, while the TCRdb copy is restricted to in-frame clones and leaves out a portion. The data show about 59,000 clones, with roughly 88% seen just once and around 1.5% held by the top ten. Before the COVID-19 pandemic, during about 2010-2018, CD4+ T cells were taken from unexposed donors. This chain joins TRBV27 and TRBJ2-7; 10 bases match TRBD1. The sequenced material came from memory CD4+ T cells from PBMCs. The sequence derives from a human donor in good health. The CDR3 coding sequence is TGTGCCAGCAGTGGACAGACAGGGGGCCCGTTCTACGAGCAGTACTTC. Translation: CASSGQTGGPFYEQYF.